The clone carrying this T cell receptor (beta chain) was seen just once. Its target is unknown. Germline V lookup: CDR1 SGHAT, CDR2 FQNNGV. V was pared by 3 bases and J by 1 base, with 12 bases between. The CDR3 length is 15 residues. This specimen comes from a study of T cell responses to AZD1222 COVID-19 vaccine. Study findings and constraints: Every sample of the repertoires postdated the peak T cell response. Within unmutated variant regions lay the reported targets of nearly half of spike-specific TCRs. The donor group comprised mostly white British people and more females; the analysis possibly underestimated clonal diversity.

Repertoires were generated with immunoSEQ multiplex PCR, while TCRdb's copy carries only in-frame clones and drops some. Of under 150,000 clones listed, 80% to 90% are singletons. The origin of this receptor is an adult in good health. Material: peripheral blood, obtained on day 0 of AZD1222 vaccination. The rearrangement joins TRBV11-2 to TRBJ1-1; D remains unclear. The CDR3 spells CASSFSEPPNTEAFF. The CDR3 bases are TGTGCCAGCAGCTTTTCAGAACCCCCGAACACTGAAGCTTTCTTT.